One and the same sample provided the 10 T cell receptor beta chains below, sequenced in a study of T cells in Graves' hyperthyroidism and ophthalmopathy. RNA transcripts gave rise to amplified TCR beta CDR3 regions. In the first-round RT-PCR of the TCR CDR3, the HTBI primer set was used. TCRdb passed the multiplex PCR reads through MiXCR, listing each CDR3 protein once. The sample has around 400,000 distinct CDR3 sequences, under 15% seen once. The sequenced sample consisted of blood. These receptors all stem from a woman between 18 and 29 years old with Graves' hyperthyroidism.

This clonotype was counted at least ten times. The J gene is TRBJ1-1, the V gene TRBV2; 8 nucleotides match TRBD1. Germline V gene sequence: CDR1 SNHLY, CDR2 FYNNEI. The CDR3 is 16 amino acids. Trimming cost V 5 bases and J 2 bases; bases outside gene matches: 10. DNA for the CDR3: TGTGCCAGCAGTTTGGACAGGGCGGTAGGAAACACTGAAGCTTTCTTT. It codes for CASSLDRAVGNTEAFF.

In this sample, this clonotype turned up many times. The chain recombines TRBV10-2 with TRBJ2-5; 11 bases are a match to TRBD1. The V gene end was trimmed by 0 bases and the J gene end by 5 bases; junction bases not matched to a gene: 5. This CDR3 contains 16 residues. Germline V gene data show CDR1 as WSHSY and CDR2 as SAAADI. The CDR3: CASSESNGTGGETQYF. The CDR3 region has the DNA TGCGCCAGCAGTGAGTCCAACGGGACAGGGGGGGAGACCCAGTACTTC.

This chain joins TRBV19 and TRBJ1-2; maybe TRBD1 (5 bases). This CDR3 has 14 residues. V was pared by 3 bases and J by 0 bases, with 8 bases between. Germline V CDR1 and CDR2: LNHDA, SQIVND (reference sequence). CDR3 protein: CASSILGANYGYTF. CDR3 nucleotides: TGTGCCAGTAGTATTTTGGGGGCTAACTATGGCTACACCTTC.

The sample holds many counts of this clonotype. This sequence joins TRBV6-1 and TRBJ1-5, with TRBD1 identical over 7 bases. Losses at the gene ends were 4 bases for V and 4 bases for J; bases not matched to a gene: 4. This CDR3 has 14 amino acids. Germline CDR1 reads MNHNS; CDR2 reads SASEGT. The CDR3 region has the DNA TGTGCCAGCAGTGCCGACAGGGCTAATCAGCCCCAGCATTTT. Its translation: CASSADRANQPQHF.

Ten or more counts support this clonotype. This sequence joins TRBV7-2 and TRBJ1-4; D remains ambiguous. In germline, CDR1 is SGHTA, CDR2 FQGNSA. V dropped 1 base and J dropped 7 bases, with 13 bases sitting between them. The CDR3 runs 15 residues. Written as DNA, the CDR3 is TGTGCCAGCAGCTTAGGAGCCGGTCTGGGTGAAAAACTGTTTTTT. As protein: CASSLGAGLGEKLFF. The variable domain in full, with the rest retrieved from reference TRBV7-2 and TRBJ1-4, is GAGVSQSPSNKVTEKGKDVELRCDPISGHTALYWYRQSLGQGLEFLIYFQGNSAPDKSGLPSDRFSAERTGGSVSTLTIQRTQQEDSAVYLCASSLGAGLGEKLFFGSGTQLSVL.

This clonotype was seen repeatedly, ten times or more. The chain combines TRBV28 with TRBJ1-5; D is uncertain. This CDR3 is 12 amino acids long. Germline-derived CDR1 and CDR2 are MDHEN and SYDVKM. Trimming removed 8 bases from V and 0 bases from J, with 5 bases in between. CDR3 sequence (DNA): TGTGCCAGCCGGGGTAGCAATCAGCCCCAGCATTTT. Residues: CASRGSNQPQHF.

This clonotype was counted only a few times. V usage is TRBV20-1 and J usage is TRBJ2-7; D gene unclear. Trimming cost V 3 bases and J 2 bases, with 8 bases left between them. The germline CDR1 and CDR2 sequences are DFQATT and SNEGSKA (reference sequence). CDR3 size: 12 residues. The DNA for the CDR3 is TGCAGTGCTAGTGGCCTAACCTACGAGCAGTACTTC. Its translation is CSASGLTYEQYF.

The V call is TRBV19, the J call TRBJ2-2; D remains ambiguous. In germline, CDR1 is LNHDA, CDR2 SQIVND (reference sequence). The CDR3 runs to 14 residues. Trimming removed 7 bases from V and 0 bases from J, with 9 bases in between. CDR3 sequence (DNA): TGTGCCAGTACTAACAGAGCGAACACCGGGGAGCTGTTTTTT. Translation: CASTNRANTGELFF.

J is TRBJ2-1 and V is TRBV19; tentative D call: TRBD2 (5 bases). The germline CDR1 and CDR2 sequences are LNHDA and SQIVND (reference sequence). The V and J ends lost 4 bases and 2 bases respectively, with 15 bases between them. The CDR3 extends over 16 amino acids. The CDR3 DNA reads as TGTGCCAGTAGTACAACTGCCGTCGGGACCTACAATGAGCAGTTCTTC. This encodes CASSTTAVGTYNEQFF.

This chain joins TRBV12-3 or TRBV12-4 and TRBJ2-3; the D is unclear. The CDR3 extends over 11 amino acids. Trimming took 4 bases from V and 6 from J, leaving 5 bases between them. The CDR3 reads CASSYSDTQYF. The CDR3 DNA follows: TGTGCCAGCAGTTACTCTGATACGCAGTATTTT.